The present T cell receptor (beta chain) was sequenced within a study of post-analysis software for immune sequencing data. General study findings and limits: A handful of TRBV segments were significantly more frequent in patients than in controls. TRBV5-6, TRBV5-1 and TRBV20-1 were among these segments.

There are a few counts of this clonotype. Its antigen is not identified. Built from TCR beta cDNA, the libraries had unique molecular identifiers in them. TCRdb reprocessed the PCR reads via MiXCR and lists one record per CDR3 protein. This sample has more than 450,000 distinct CDR3 sequences, with roughly 34% found just once. The V gene's germline CDR1 is SGDLS and CDR2 YYNGEE. The V gene lost 0 bases and the J gene lost 2 bases, with 21 bases spanning the gap. The CDR3 is made up of 19 amino acids. This sequence joins TRBV9 and TRBJ1-5, with D possibly matching TRBD1 (6 bases). This clonotype originated in a girl aged 2-17 years with multiple sclerosis. The sample consisted of blood. The CDR3 sequence is CASSVAHGGGRRRNQPQHF. The CDR3 region has the DNA TGTGCCAGCAGCGTAGCCCATGGAGGGGGTCGAAGGCGCAATCAGCCCCAGCATTTT.